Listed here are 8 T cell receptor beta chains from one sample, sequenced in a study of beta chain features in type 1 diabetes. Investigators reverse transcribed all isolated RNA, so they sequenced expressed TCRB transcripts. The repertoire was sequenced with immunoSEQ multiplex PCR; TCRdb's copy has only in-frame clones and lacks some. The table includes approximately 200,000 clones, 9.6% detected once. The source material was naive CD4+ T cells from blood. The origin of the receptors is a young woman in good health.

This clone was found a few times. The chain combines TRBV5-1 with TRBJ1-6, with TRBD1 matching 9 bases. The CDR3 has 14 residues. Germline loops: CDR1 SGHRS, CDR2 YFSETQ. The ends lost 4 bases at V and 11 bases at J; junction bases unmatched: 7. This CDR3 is CASSTGTGRTPLHF. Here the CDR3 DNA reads TGCGCCAGCAGCACCGGGACAGGGCGGACACCCCTCCACTTT.

The CDR3 DNA sequence: TGTGCCAGCAGCCAAGATGTGACAGGGGGAAAAACTGAAGCTTTCTTT. Translation: CASSQDVTGGKTEAFF. The J gene is TRBJ1-1, the V gene TRBV4-2; 9 bases fit TRBD1. Per the germline V gene, CDR1 is LGHNA and CDR2 is YNFKEQ. Losses at the gene ends were 0 bases for V and 5 bases for J; bases not matched to a gene: 7. The CDR3 extends over 16 amino acids.

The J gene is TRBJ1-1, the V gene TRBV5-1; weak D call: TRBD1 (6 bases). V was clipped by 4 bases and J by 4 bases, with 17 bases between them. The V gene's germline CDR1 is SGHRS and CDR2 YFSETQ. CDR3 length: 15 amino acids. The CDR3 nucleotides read TGCGCCAGCAGCGTGGCGGACAGCCGTAGCACTGAAGCTTTCTTT. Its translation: CASSVADSRSTEAFF.

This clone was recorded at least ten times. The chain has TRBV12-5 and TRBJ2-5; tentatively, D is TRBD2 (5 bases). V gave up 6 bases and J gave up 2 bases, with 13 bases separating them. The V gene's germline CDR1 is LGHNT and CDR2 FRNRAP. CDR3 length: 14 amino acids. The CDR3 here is CASGPGLPQETQYF. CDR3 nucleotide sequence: TGTGCTAGTGGCCCAGGACTCCCACAAGAGACCCAGTACTTC.

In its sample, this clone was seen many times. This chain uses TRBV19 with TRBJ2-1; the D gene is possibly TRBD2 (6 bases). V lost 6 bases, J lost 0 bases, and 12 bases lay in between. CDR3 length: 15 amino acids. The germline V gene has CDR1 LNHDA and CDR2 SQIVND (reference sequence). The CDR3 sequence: CASRQAGRSYNEQFF. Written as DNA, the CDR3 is TGTGCCAGTAGACAAGCGGGCCGCTCCTACAATGAGCAGTTCTTC.

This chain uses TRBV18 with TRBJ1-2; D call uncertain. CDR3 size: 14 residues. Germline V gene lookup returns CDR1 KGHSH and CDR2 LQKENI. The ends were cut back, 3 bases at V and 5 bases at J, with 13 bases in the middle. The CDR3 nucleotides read TGTGCCAGCTCACCGGTCGGGGAGGATTATGGCTACACCTTC. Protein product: CASSPVGEDYGYTF.

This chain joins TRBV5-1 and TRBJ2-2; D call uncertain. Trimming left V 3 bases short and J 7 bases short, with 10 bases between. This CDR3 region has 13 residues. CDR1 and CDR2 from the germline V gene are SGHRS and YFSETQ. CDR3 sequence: CASSYGEVGELFF. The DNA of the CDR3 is TGCGCCAGCAGCTATGGCGAGGTCGGGGAGCTGTTTTTT.

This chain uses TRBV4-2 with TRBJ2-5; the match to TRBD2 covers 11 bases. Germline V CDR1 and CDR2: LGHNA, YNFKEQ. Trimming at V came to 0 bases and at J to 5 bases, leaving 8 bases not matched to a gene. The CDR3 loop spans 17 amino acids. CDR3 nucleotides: TGTGCCAGCAGCCAAGATCGGCTAGCGGGGGGAGGGGAGACCCAGTACTTC. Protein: CASSQDRLAGGGETQYF.